Following are 5 T cell receptor beta chains from one sample sequenced in a study of blood T cell repertoires in COVID-19. Clones were read by immunoSEQ multiplex PCR, and TCRdb kept only the in-frame ones, dropping some. The data hold 130,000 or so clones, with roughly 80% observed a single time. The sample consisted of peripheral blood. These receptors all come from a woman aged 60 to 75 with acute or convalescent COVID-19.

This clone came up once. The gene calls are TRBV7-3 and TRBJ2-2, with D possibly matching TRBD2 (7 bases). Trimming pared 1 base from V and 6 bases from J, leaving 12 bases between. Germline-derived CDR1 and CDR2 are SGHTA and FQGTGA. The CDR3 runs 15 residues. The CDR3 DNA reads as TGTGCCAGCAGCTTAAAGGGGAGGGGGTCCGGGGAGCTGTTTTTT. It encodes CASSLKGRGSGELFF.

The J gene is TRBJ1-4, the V gene TRBV7-9; possible D gene TRBD1, 6 bases. The germline CDR1 and CDR2 sequences are SEHNR and FQNEAQ (reference sequence). Trimming left V 0 bases short and J 3 bases short, with 14 bases between. The CDR3 totals 17 residues. In DNA, the CDR3 is TGTGCCAGCAGCTTAGCAGAGGGGGTATGGTCTAATGAAAAACTGTTTTTT. Protein product: CASSLAEGVWSNEKLFF.

V is TRBV24-1 and J is TRBJ2-7; 7 nucleotides agree with TRBD1. Unmatched junction bases numbered 7, after V lost 4 bases and J lost 2 bases. There are 15 residues in the CDR3. Germline CDR1 KGHDR, CDR2 SFDVKD. The CDR3 reads CATSDPWQGAYEQYF. The CDR3 nucleotides read TGTGCCACCAGTGACCCCTGGCAGGGGGCCTACGAGCAGTACTTC.

The rearrangement joins TRBV7-2 to TRBJ2-6, with 8 bases that match TRBD1. Looked up from germline, CDR1 is SGHTA and CDR2 is FQGNSA. The J segment lost 2 bases and the V segment lost 0 bases, leaving 9 bases of the junction unmatched. The CDR3 runs 19 residues. Written as DNA, the CDR3 is TGTGCCAGCAGCTTAGCCCCAGGGGCAGGGGGCACTGGGGCCAACGTCCTGACTTTC. Translated: CASSLAPGAGGTGANVLTF. The entire variable domain, with the rest obtained from reference TRBV7-2 and TRBJ2-6, is as follows: GAGVSQSPSNKVTEKGKDVELRCDPISGHTALYWYRQSLGQGLEFLIYFQGNSAPDKSGLPSDRFSAERTGGSVSTLTIQRTQQEDSAVYLCASSLAPGAGGTGANVLTFGAGSRLTVL.

The chain couples TRBV27 to TRBJ2-7; TRBD1 is a possible D gene (6 bases). CDR1 MNHEY and CDR2 SMNVEV come from the germline V gene (reference sequence). The CDR3 sequence is 15 residues long. With 2 bases removed from V and 2 bases from J, the gap between germline ends came to 13 bases. The CDR3 DNA reads TGTGCCAGCAGTTTAAGAACAGGGTTACCCTACGAGCAGTACTTC. Amino acid sequence: CASSLRTGLPYEQYF.